One T cell receptor beta chain is described in this entry. CDR3 length: 15 residues. V lost 9 bases, J lost 4 bases, and 19 bases lay in between. CDR1 is SGHRS and CDR2 is YFSETQ in the germline V gene. This entry comes from a study of T cells in Graves' hyperthyroidism and ophthalmopathy. The TCR beta CDR3 regions underwent amplification using RNA transcripts as the source. With the HTBI primer set, the TCR CDR3 went through a first round of RT-PCR. TCRdb re-called the multiplex PCR reads through MiXCR, storing one row per CDR3 protein. This sample has approximately 560,000 distinct CDR3 sequences; 15% to 19% occur once, and the top ten carry around 7.3%.

This TCR was sampled from a woman aged 25 to 45 with Graves' hyperthyroidism. Sequencing used blood. This chain connects TRBV5-1 to TRBJ2-2, with D possibly being TRBD1 or TRBD2 (6 bases each). The CDR3 loop reads CAIKDGRGGTGELFF. CDR3 bases: TGCGCCATCAAGGATGGCAGGGGAGGCACCGGGGAGCTGTTTTTT.